Ten or more counts support the clone carrying this TCR beta chain. Exclusion criteria comprised uncontrolled infection, other autoimmune disease, pregnancy or lactation. Researchers amplified the TCR beta CDR3 regions from RNA transcripts. Using the HTBI primer set, a first-round RT-PCR was run on the TCR CDR3. From the multiplex PCR reads, TCRdb called clonotypes with MiXCR, one entry per CDR3 protein. The profile shows roughly 720,000 distinct CDR3 sequences, roughly 17% of them singletons. This entry is derived from a study of T cells in Graves' hyperthyroidism and ophthalmopathy. The length of the CDR3 is 14 residues. Trimming took 4 bases from V and 6 from J; bases not matched to a gene: 3.

Material: blood. The clonotype originates from a man over 45 with Graves' hyperthyroidism. The chain uses TRBV12-3 or TRBV12-4 and TRBJ2-1; the match to TRBD2 covers 10 bases. In nucleotides, the CDR3 is TGTGCCAGCAGTTATAGCGGGAGGCGCAATGAGCAGTTCTTC. This encodes CASSYSGRRNEQFF.